This T cell receptor beta chain was sequenced during a study of T cells in Graves' hyperthyroidism and ophthalmopathy. Study observations and caveats: Most thyroid clonotypes with frequency above 0.001 were detected in blood. Ophthalmopathy, as predicted by the model, came a median around 6.7 months after the prediction.

Ten or more counts support this clonotype. The antigen is undetermined. The CDR3 runs 13 residues. Germline CDR1 is MDHEN and CDR2 is SYDVKM. Trimming removed 6 bases at V and 6 bases at J, with 11 bases between. It was RNA transcripts that yielded the amplified TCR beta CDR3 regions. Carried out on the TCR CDR3, a first-round RT-PCR used the HTBI primer set. TCRdb re-derived calls from the multiplex PCR reads in MiXCR, one entry per CDR3 protein. The sample comprises around 690,000 distinct CDR3 sequences, less than 25% of which are singletons, and about 34% rests with the top ten. Patients affected by ophthalmopathy presented a Clinical Activity Score of at least 3, a NOSPECS grade of at least 4, and disease duration below 3 months. Exclusion followed for patients with uncontrolled infection, other autoimmune disease, pregnancy or lactation.

The receptor was derived from a man in his thirties or forties with Graves' ophthalmopathy. The sample comprised blood. The rearrangement links TRBV28 to TRBJ2-2; D call uncertain. This chain's CDR3 is CASSPQSPGELFF. CDR3 nucleotides: TGTGCCAGCAGCCCCCAGTCGCCCGGGGAGCTGTTTTTT.